The 22 T cell receptor beta chains below come from one sample, sequenced in a study of T-cell reconstitution after alpha-beta-depleted transplantation in children. Unique molecular identifiers tagged the TCRbeta library. MiXCR, run by TCRdb on the PCR reads, gives a single entry per CDR3 protein. This table has 500,000 to 750,000 distinct CDR3 sequences, approximately 13% appearing once. Sequencing was performed on PBMCs, mostly from graft donor cells, taken 360 days after TCRalphabeta/CD19-depleted stem cell transplant. Receptors originate from a male patient younger than 18 who had a stem cell transplant for acute myeloid leukemia, so the T cells may come from the graft donor.

Here the CDR3 reads CSARLEGSESPLHF. The DNA for the CDR3 is TGCAGTGCTAGGCTGGAGGGGTCGGAATCACCCCTCCACTTT. The gene calls are TRBV20-1 and TRBJ1-6; a possible D gene is TRBD1 (5 bases). The V end was cut by 3 bases, the J end by 10 bases, with 16 bases between. The germline CDR1 and CDR2 sequences are DFQATT and SNEGSKA (reference sequence). The CDR3 consists of 14 residues.

This clonotype was detected a few times. This could be a read error, since a much larger clone is one nucleotide away. The V and J genes are TRBV9 and TRBJ2-7, with 7 bases fitting TRBD2. The CDR3 spans 14 residues. The ends lost 1 base at V and 0 bases at J; junction bases unmatched: 1. Germline V CDR1 and CDR2: SGDLS, YYNGEE. The CDR3 protein is CASSVRGSSYEQYF. The CDR3 DNA sequence: TGTGCCAGCAGCGTACGCGGGAGCTCCTACGAGCAGTACTTC.

The CDR3 DNA follows: TGCGCCAGCAGGAGCGGGAGCGGTCCCTACGAGCAGTACTTC. Encoded protein: CASRSGSGPYEQYF. This chain uses TRBV5-1 with TRBJ2-7; 8 bases line up with TRBD2. The CDR3 contains 14 residues. CDR1 and CDR2 (germline): SGHRS, YFSETQ. The J segment lost 2 bases and the V segment lost 5 bases, leaving 6 bases of the junction unmatched.

J is TRBJ1-1 and V is TRBV24-1; D might be TRBD1 (5 bases). There are 12 residues in the CDR3. The germline V gene has CDR1 KGHDR and CDR2 SFDVKD. Trimming cost V 4 bases and J 10 bases, with 12 bases left between them. CDR3 DNA: TGTGCCACCAGTGAGGGGCCCCGTGGAGCTTTCTTT. Its translation is CATSEGPRGAFF.

This clonotype was seen repeatedly, ten times or more. V is TRBV18 and J is TRBJ2-5; D possibly corresponds to TRBD2 (6 bases). V lost 3 bases and J lost 1, with 9 bases in between. CDR3 length: 14 amino acids. In germline, CDR1 is KGHSH, CDR2 LQKENI. The CDR3 nucleotides read TGTGCCAGCTCACCTCTAGCGTCCCAAGAGACCCAGTACTTC. It translates to CASSPLASQETQYF.

This clonotype was detected many times. The chain combines TRBV29-1 with TRBJ2-7, with 10 bases fitting TRBD2. Germline V gene lookup returns CDR1 SQVTM and CDR2 ANQGSEA. The CDR3 length is 15 residues. The junction had 10 bases not matched to a gene; V was cut back by 5 bases and J by 3 bases. The CDR3 here is CSVSKREGPNYEQYF. The CDR3 DNA sequence: TGCAGCGTTAGTAAGCGGGAGGGCCCCAACTACGAGCAGTACTTC.

The chain recombines TRBV28 with TRBJ2-3, with D possibly being TRBD1 (5 bases). CDR1 is MDHEN and CDR2 is SYDVKM in the germline V gene. The CDR3 has 16 amino acids. The V and J ends lost 3 bases and 2 bases respectively, with 15 bases between them. The CDR3 loop is CASSFIRDSLTDTQYF. The DNA for the CDR3 is TGTGCCAGCAGTTTTATCAGGGATAGCCTCACAGATACGCAGTATTTT.

This clonotype was observed a handful of times. V usage is TRBV5-1 and J usage is TRBJ2-5, with D possibly being TRBD2 (5 bases). V was cut by 0 bases and J by 4 bases, with 13 bases left in between. The CDR3 loop spans 15 amino acids. Germline V gene data show CDR1 as SGHRS and CDR2 as YFSETQ. The CDR3 nucleotides read TGCGCCAGCAGCTTGGCGGACCAGGCGGGAGAGACCCAGTACTTC. It translates to CASSLADQAGETQYF.

V and J are TRBV11-1 and TRBJ2-3; TRBD2 matches 8 bases. J gave up 4 bases and V 2 bases, and 11 bases lay outside the gene matches. This CDR3 has 17 residues. Germline lookup yields CDR1 SGHAT and CDR2 FQDESV (reference sequence). The chain's CDR3 is CASSLYVGLGRPDTQYF. DNA of the CDR3: TGTGCCAGCAGCTTATACGTGGGACTAGGCCGCCCAGATACGCAGTATTTT. The full variable domain, with the rest looked up from reference TRBV11-1 and TRBJ2-3, is EAEVAQSPRYKITEKSQAVAFWCDPISGHATLYWYRQILGQGPELLVQFQDESVVDDSQLPKDRFSAERLKGVDSTLKIQPAELGDSAMYLCASSLYVGLGRPDTQYFGPGTRLTVL.

In its sample, this clonotype was seen a few times. The V call is TRBV7-9, the J call TRBJ1-6, with 9 bases fitting TRBD1. V was pared by 4 bases and J by 10 bases, with 5 bases of the junction left unmatched. The length of the CDR3 is 14 residues. The germline V gene encodes CDR1 SEHNR and CDR2 FQNEAQ (reference sequence). CDR3: CASSSTGGGSPLHF. CDR3 coding DNA: TGTGCCAGCAGCTCGACAGGGGGAGGATCACCCCTCCACTTT.

At least ten counts were recorded for this clonotype. The CDR3 region is CASSFGTGGAKTYGYTF. CDR3 coding DNA: TGTGCCAGCAGCTTTGGGACAGGGGGCGCAAAGACCTATGGCTACACCTTC. The chain combines TRBV13 with TRBJ1-2; TRBD1 agrees at 12 bases. The CDR3 has 17 amino acids. Germline V gene sequence: CDR1 PRHDT, CDR2 FYEKMQ (reference sequence). The V gene end was trimmed by 3 bases and the J gene end by 4 bases; junction bases not matched to a gene: 9.

The sample holds a few counts of this clonotype. For the CDR3, the DNA is TGTGCCAGCAGGACTAGACAAGAGACCCAGTACTTC. Translating gives CASRTRQETQYF. The rearrangement joins TRBV11-2 to TRBJ2-5, with D possibly TRBD2 on 6 matching bases. V lost 6 bases, J lost 2 bases, and 7 bases lay in between. The CDR3 loop spans 12 amino acids. The V gene's germline CDR1 is SGHAT and CDR2 FQNNGV.

The table lists this clonotype with a few counts. The chain has TRBV4-3 and TRBJ2-2, with D uncertain. Germline V gene lookup returns CDR1 LGHNA and CDR2 YSLEER. V was shortened by 1 base and J by 5 bases, with 11 bases between the two germline ends. CDR3 length: 15 amino acids. CDR3 sequence: CASSQAPRQTGELFF. The CDR3, as DNA: TGCGCCAGCAGCCAAGCTCCGAGGCAGACCGGGGAGCTGTTTTTT.

This clonotype was seen a single time. Compared with germline, one end of the junction differs, possibly owing to a read error. This chain links TRBV7-7 with TRBJ2-5, with no clear D. The CDR3 is made up of 14 amino acids. CDR1 is SSHAT and CDR2 is FNYEAQ in the germline V gene (reference sequence). The CDR3 bases are TGTGCTAGCAGCGCCGCCCCCGCCCGAGAGACCCAGTACTTC. This gives the protein CASSAAPARETQYF.

The V gene is TRBV11-1, the J gene TRBJ2-1; 13 nucleotides align to TRBD2. CDR3 length: 19 amino acids. J gave up 2 bases and V 4 bases, and 11 bases lay outside the gene matches. The V gene's germline CDR1 is SGHAT and CDR2 FQDESV (reference sequence). DNA of the CDR3: TGTGCCAGCAGCTCATTACTAGCGGGAGGGCGTAGAGCCTACAATGAGCAGTTCTTC. Its translation is CASSSLLAGGRRAYNEQFF. Combining the CDR3 with reference TRBV11-1 and TRBJ2-1 gives the whole variable domain EAEVAQSPRYKITEKSQAVAFWCDPISGHATLYWYRQILGQGPELLVQFQDESVVDDSQLPKDRFSAERLKGVDSTLKIQPAELGDSAMYLCASSSLLAGGRRAYNEQFFGPGTRLTVL.

The CDR3: CASSEGDNWDIQYF. The CDR3 DNA is TGTGCCAGCAGTGAAGGGGACAATTGGGACATTCAGTACTTC. This chain connects TRBV25-1 to TRBJ2-4, with a weak D call TRBD1 (6 bases). The germline V gene has CDR1 MGHDK and CDR2 SYGVNS. This CDR3 contains 14 residues. V was trimmed by 2 bases and J by 8 bases, leaving 13 bases between them. The full variable domain, in which reference TRBV25-1 and TRBJ2-4 provide the parts outside the CDR3, is EADIYQTPRYLVIGTGKKITLECSQTMGHDKMYWYQQDPGMELHLIHYSYGVNSTEKGDLSSESTVSRIRTEHFPLTLESARPSHTSQYLCASSEGDNWDIQYFGAGTRLSVL.

This clonotype was observed at least ten times. This chain connects TRBV4-2 to TRBJ2-2; no firm D call. Between the trimmed V and J ends, which lost 0 bases and 0 bases, there was a span of 8 bases. This CDR3 is built from 16 residues. Germline CDR1 is LGHNA and CDR2 is YNFKEQ. The CDR3 sequence is CASSQEWFPNTGELFF. The CDR3 DNA reads as TGTGCCAGCAGCCAAGAATGGTTCCCGAACACCGGGGAGCTGTTTTTT.

This clonotype has ten or more counts. The CDR3 region is CSASTQLAGVLKGTDTQYF. CDR3 nucleotide sequence: TGCAGTGCTAGTACTCAACTAGCGGGGGTCCTAAAGGGTACAGATACGCAGTATTTT. This chain joins TRBV20-1 and TRBJ2-3; TRBD2 matches at 11 bases. The CDR3 is made up of 19 amino acids. Germline V CDR1 and CDR2: DFQATT, SNEGSKA (reference sequence). V shed 3 bases, J shed 3 bases, and the junction held 17 bases outside the gene matches.

This clonotype was observed a handful of times. The chain couples TRBV6-2 or TRBV6-3 to TRBJ2-1; the match to TRBD2 covers 9 bases. Germline V gene lookup returns CDR1 MNHEY and CDR2 SVGEGT. The CDR3 sequence is 16 residues long. V lost 6 bases and J lost 10; bases outside the gene matches: 16. The CDR3 DNA is TGTGCCAGCAGACCCGGGCTGTTAGTAGCGGGAGACGAGCAGTTCTTC. It specifies CASRPGLLVAGDEQFF.

This clonotype was seen a few times. The chain recombines TRBV6-5 with TRBJ2-5, with TRBD2 matching 11 bases. J lost 3 bases, V lost 1 base, and 13 bases had no gene match. Germline values: CDR1 MNHEY, CDR2 SVGAGI. This CDR3 has 19 residues. The CDR3 sequence: CASSYFRLAGTYPKETQYF. The CDR3 nucleotides are TGTGCCAGCAGTTACTTCAGACTAGCGGGGACGTACCCCAAAGAGACCCAGTACTTC.

This chain uses TRBV29-1 with TRBJ1-5; a possible D gene is TRBD1 (6 bases). V was pared by 7 bases and J by 4 bases, with 11 bases between. The CDR3 runs to 12 residues. The V gene's germline CDR1 is SQVTM and CDR2 ANQGSEA. CDR3 sequence: CSAQDRNQPQHF. CDR3 in DNA: TGCAGCGCTCAAGACAGGAATCAGCCCCAGCATTTT.

This clonotype was seen a handful of times. The rearrangement joins TRBV6-2 or TRBV6-3 to TRBJ2-1, with a possible D match to TRBD2 (5 bases). The V end was cut by 7 bases, the J end by 1 base, with 14 bases between. Germline V CDR1 and CDR2: MNHEY, SVGEGT. The CDR3 runs to 15 residues. The CDR3 loop is CASISLRTSYNEQFF. CDR3 DNA: TGTGCCAGCATCTCCTTACGGACTTCCTACAATGAGCAGTTCTTC.